This section outlines one T cell receptor (beta chain) sequence together with its context. Using immunoSEQ multiplex PCR, the repertoire was profiled, and TCRdb retains in-frame clones only, with some absent. The profile shows about 110,000 clones, 65% to 90% of them singletons. This CDR3 is 13 amino acids long. The V and J ends lost 3 bases and 1 base respectively, with 6 bases between them. CDR1 SNHLY and CDR2 FYNNEI come from the germline V gene. The data are from a study of blood T cell repertoires in COVID-19. Study overall: T cells, B-cell-depleted T cells, or PBMCs provided the cDNA or gDNA that served as material.

Input material: peripheral blood. The chain joins TRBV2 to TRBJ1-1; D unclear. The receptor's source is a woman aged 60-70 years with acute or convalescent COVID-19. CDR3 nucleotides: TGTGCCAGCAGTGATAGAGGGAACACTGAAGCTTTCTTT. Amino acids: CASSDRGNTEAFF.